A selection of T cell receptor beta chains follows, all from one sample in a study of T cells after yellow fever vaccination. TCRdb called the 5' RACE reads again in MiXCR, with one record for every CDR3 protein. The sample includes 120,000 or so distinct CDR3 sequences, around 15% of them seen just once. This material consisted of CD8+ T cells sorted from PBMCs, taken 5 days after the yellow fever booster vaccination. The receptors originated from a man aged 18 to 30 who received the YFV17D yellow fever vaccine. The CDR3 runs from the conserved cysteine through the conserved F or W. D genes are given only for firm matches. Part of the rows lack a size; the others show once, few, many or a class for expanded clones.

d_call j_call clone_size v_call cdr3_nt cdr3_aa
TRBD1 TRBJ2-5 many TRBV29-1 TGCAGCGTTGTGAGGACAGGGGAAGGAGAGACCCAGTACTTC CSVVRTGEGETQYF
TRBD2 TRBJ2-4 few TRBV7-8 TGTGCCAGCAGCTTAGCGCTTGTGGGACTAGCGGGGGGGCGGAACATTCAGTACTTC CASSLALVGLAGGRNIQYF
. TRBJ2-5 few TRBV5-1 TGCGCCAGCAGCTTGGGTTTGGGCAGGGATACGGAGACCCAGTACTTC CASSLGLGRDTETQYF
. TRBJ2-1 many TRBV9 TGTGCCAGCAGCGTAGTGGGGGGCAGGGGCAATGAGCAGTTCTTC CASSVVGGRGNEQFF
TRBD1 TRBJ1-1 few TRBV7-9 TGTGCCAGCAGCCGACAGGGGGCTGCTGAAGCTTTCTTT CASSRQGAAEAFF
TRBD1 TRBJ2-2 . TRBV27 TGTGCCAGCAGTCCCCAGCGCCAGGGGGCCGGGGAGCTGTTTTTT CASSPQRQGAGELFF
TRBD2 TRBJ2-3 few TRBV29-1 TGCAGCGGCCGCGGGGGGGCCGCAGATACGCAGTATTTT CSGRGGAADTQYF
TRBD2 TRBJ2-5 few TRBV25-1 TGTGCCAGCAGTGAATTAGCGGGGGACAGAGAGACCCAGTACTTC CASSELAGDRETQYF
TRBD1 TRBJ1-5 many TRBV4-2 TGTGCCAGCAGTCTCGACAGGGGCCCTAATCAGCCCCAGCATTTT CASSLDRGPNQPQHF
. TRBJ2-2 . TRBV7-9 TGTGCCAGCAGCGACCCCAGGGGGGACACCGGGGAGCTGTTTTTT CASSDPRGDTGELFF
. TRBJ1-1 . TRBV7-2 TGTGCCAGCAGCCTGACAGTCGCCCCGAACACTGAAGCTTTCTTT CASSLTVAPNTEAFF
. TRBJ2-5 . TRBV12-3/TRBV12-4 TGTGCCAGCAGTTTACTCGGGGGAACCCAGTACTTC CASSLLGGTQYF
TRBD1 TRBJ2-7 many TRBV20-1 TGCAGTGCTAGAGATGGGGACAGTCCAAACTGGGGGGAGCAGTACTTC CSARDGDSPNWGEQYF
. TRBJ2-7 few TRBV7-2 TGTGCCAGCAGCCACACCCGTTCCGAGCAGTACTTC CASSHTRSEQYF
. TRBJ1-1 . TRBV6-2/TRBV6-3 TGTGCCAGCACCTTCAGACAGCATTACACTGAAGCTTTCTTT CASTFRQHYTEAFF
. TRBJ2-3 many TRBV7-9 TGTGCCAGCAGCTTGGGGCGGGGACGCACAGATACGCAGTATTTT CASSLGRGRTDTQYF
. TRBJ1-1 . TRBV4-3 TGCGCCAGCAGCCAAGCCTCGTCGTGGAACACTGAAGCTTTCTTT CASSQASSWNTEAFF
TRBD1 TRBJ1-1 . TRBV2 TGTGCCAGCAGTGATCCGGCAGGGGGGAATGATGAAGCTTTCTTT CASSDPAGGNDEAFF
. TRBJ2-5 . TRBV5-1 TGCGCCAGCAGCTTGGAACTAGCAGCTCAAGAGACCCAGTACTTC CASSLELAAQETQYF
. TRBJ1-2 . TRBV6-2/TRBV6-3 TGTGCCAGCACCCCGACACCGTTCTATGGCTACACCTTC CASTPTPFYGYTF
TRBD1 TRBJ1-5 . TRBV27 TGTGCCAGCAGTTTAGGCCAGGGGGGACCTCAGCCCCAGCATTTT CASSLGQGGPQPQHF
. TRBJ2-7 few TRBV27 TGTGCCAGCAGTTTGTCAGGGGAGCACTACGAGCAGTACTTC CASSLSGEHYEQYF
. TRBJ2-6 . TRBV9 TGTGCCAGCAGCGTCACAGGGCTGGGGGCCAACGTCCTGACTTTC CASSVTGLGANVLTF
. TRBJ2-7 . TRBV3-1 TGTGCCAGCAGCCAATTGCCTGACGAGCAGTACTTC CASSQLPDEQYF
. TRBJ1-2 . TRBV5-1 TGCGCCAGCAGCTGGGATACAGGGTACTATGGCTACACCTTC CASSWDTGYYGYTF
. TRBJ2-7 . TRBV27 TGTGCCAGCAGTTTCGGGCAGGGAACCCACGAGCAGTACTTC CASSFGQGTHEQYF
TRBD1 TRBJ2-7 few TRBV12-3/TRBV12-4 TGTGCCAGCAGTGGCCAATTCTTGACAGGGGACATTTACGAGCAGTACTTC CASSGQFLTGDIYEQYF
. TRBJ1-5 few TRBV2 TGTGCCAGCAGAATTCCCAATCAGCCCCAGCATTTT CASRIPNQPQHF
TRBD1 TRBJ1-5 . TRBV6-6 TGTGCCAGCAGTCCTACAGGGGTGTCCAATCAGCCCCAGCATTTT CASSPTGVSNQPQHF
TRBD1 TRBJ2-7 many TRBV18 TGTGCCAGCTCATCGGACAGGGCCTACGAGCAGTACTTC CASSSDRAYEQYF
TRBD2 TRBJ2-1 . TRBV6-1 TGTGCCAGCAGGAGCGGGGGGGACAGCAATGAGCAGTTCTTC CASRSGGDSNEQFF
TRBD2 TRBJ2-1 . TRBV4-1 TGCGCCAGCAGCCGACCGGGACTAGCGGGGGGGGATGAGCAGTTCTTC CASSRPGLAGGDEQFF
TRBD1 TRBJ2-7 . TRBV2 TGTGCCAGCAGTGGACCGGGACAGGGTTTGAGCGAGCAGTACTTC CASSGPGQGLSEQYF
. TRBJ1-1 few TRBV5-6 TGTGCCAGCAGCTGGTGGGGGGGGGACACTGAAGCTTTCTTT CASSWWGGDTEAFF
. TRBJ1-1 few TRBV4-1 TGCGCCAGCAGCCAAGACGCGGGCGGAGTTAACACTGAAGCTTTCTTT CASSQDAGGVNTEAFF
TRBD1 TRBJ1-1 few TRBV20-1 TGCAGTGCTTTTGATCACCGGGACAGGGGGAACACTGAAGCTTTCTTT CSAFDHRDRGNTEAFF
. TRBJ1-2 once TRBV7-2 TGTGCCAGCAGCTTACCCCGGGACTTTCTTAACTATGGCTACACCTTC CASSLPRDFLNYGYTF
TRBD2 TRBJ2-2 few TRBV4-1 TGCGCCAGCAGCCAAGGGTCTAGCGGGGGGGTAGGCGGGGAGCTGTTTTTT CASSQGSSGGVGGELFF
. TRBJ2-1 few TRBV5-6 TGTGCCAGCAGCTTGGTTACGGCAGCCCCACGGAATGAGCAGTTCTTC CASSLVTAAPRNEQFF
. TRBJ2-2 few TRBV4-3 TGCGCCAGCAGCCAAGCACTCGACCTGGGGAACACCGGGGAGCTGTTTTTT CASSQALDLGNTGELFF
TRBD1 TRBJ1-1 . TRBV6-5 TGTGCCAGCAGAAGGGGGCGCGGGGACACTGAAGCTTTCTTT CASRRGRGDTEAFF
. TRBJ2-4 few TRBV6-9 TGTGCCACCGTAGGGGGGTCCAAAAACATTCAGTACTTC CATVGGSKNIQYF
. TRBJ1-1 few TRBV4-2 TGTGCCAGCAGCCAAGAATACTGGACAAATACTGAAGCTTTCTTT CASSQEYWTNTEAFF
. TRBJ2-3 . TRBV4-3 TGCGCCAGCAGCCAAGGTTTAACGGTGTACACAGATACGCAGTATTTT CASSQGLTVYTDTQYF
. TRBJ2-7 few TRBV6-2/TRBV6-3 TGTGCCAGCAGTTATTCCCGGGTAGAGTACAGCTCCTACGAGCAGTACTTC CASSYSRVEYSSYEQYF
. TRBJ2-3 few TRBV4-3 TGCGCCAGCAGCCACGCGTGGAATGGGGACAAACCAGGCACAGATACGCAGTATTTT CASSHAWNGDKPGTDTQYF
. TRBJ2-7 few TRBV4-2 TGTGCCAGCAGCCAAGTAGAGGGGGGGCCCTGGAGGGAGCAGTACTTC CASSQVEGGPWREQYF
. TRBJ1-5 few TRBV7-6 TGTGCCAGCACCGAAAGGACCGGGCCCTATCAGCCCCAGCATTTT CASTERTGPYQPQHF
TRBD2 TRBJ2-1 . TRBV20-1 TGCAGTGCTAGGCGTCTAGCGGGGGACAATGAGCAGTTCTTC CSARRLAGDNEQFF
. TRBJ1-1 few TRBV27 TGTGCCAGCAGTGCAGGGGTTTGGACTGAAGCTTTCTTT CASSAGVWTEAFF
. TRBJ1-2 . TRBV12-3/TRBV12-4 TGTGCCAGCAGTTTAGACAGGCCCTCTGACGGCTACACCTTC CASSLDRPSDGYTF
. TRBJ2-1 few TRBV29-1 TGCAGCGTTGTGGTCCCAGGGGGGGATGAGCAGTTCTTC CSVVVPGGDEQFF
. TRBJ2-3 few TRBV27 TGTGCCAGCTCCCGGACAATAGGAGATACGCAGTATTTT CASSRTIGDTQYF
. TRBJ2-5 . TRBV5-5 TGTGCCAGCAGCTTTCATACAGGGATGGAGACCCAGTACTTC CASSFHTGMETQYF
TRBD1 TRBJ1-2 few TRBV7-9 TGTGCCAGCAGCTTTCCCGGGACAGGGGATACCTATGGCTACACCTTC CASSFPGTGDTYGYTF
. TRBJ2-1 few TRBV6-2/TRBV6-3 TGTGCCAGCAGCCCGTGGCAAGGCAATGAGCAGTTCTTC CASSPWQGNEQFF
. TRBJ2-5 . TRBV9 TGTGCCAGCAGCGTAGGGGGGAGCCCAGAGACCCAGTACTTC CASSVGGSPETQYF
. TRBJ1-1 many TRBV6-2/TRBV6-3 TGTGCCAGCAGTTACGGTCTAAGCAGTGAAGCTTTCTTT CASSYGLSSEAFF
. TRBJ2-7 few TRBV4-1 TGCGCCAGCAGCCAAGACCATGACAGCAGCTCCTACGAGCAGTACTTC CASSQDHDSSSYEQYF